The sequence of this T cell receptor beta chain was determined in a study of OX40 agonist ivuxolimab in advanced cancers. Across the study: Ivuxolimab, which patients received intravenously every 2 weeks, was dosed at 0.01 to 10 mg/kg. Overall study findings and caveats: Low normalized T-cell clonal expansion was also seen in some nonresponders. Dosing at 0.1 to 3.0 mg/kg was accompanied by clonal expansion of CD4+ and CD8+ blood T cells by week 6.

The germline V and J ends were trimmed by 5 bases and 2 bases, with 10 bases remaining between them. Germline assignment: CDR1 SGHTA and CDR2 FQGNSA. This CDR3 is 13 amino acids long. Autoimmune disease history or systemic immunosuppression was exclusionary. This clone has only a few counts. The antigen is undetermined. Generated by immunoSEQ multiplex PCR, the TCRdb table keeps only in-frame clones and is missing some. The repertoire consists of about 82,000 clones, with about 86% occurring once and the leading ten covering 0.65% to 0.95%. Sequenced here: CD4+ or CD8+ T cells sorted from blood, sampled in a trial of the OX40 agonist ivuxolimab. The chain employs TRBV7-2 and TRBJ2-7; D may correspond to TRBD1 or TRBD2 (5 bases each). The TCR comes from an adult with an advanced solid tumor such as melanoma, head and neck, liver or kidney cancer. The CDR3 region has the DNA TGTGCCAGCAGCCAGGGACCCACCTACGAGCAGTACTTC. It encodes CASSQGPTYEQYF.